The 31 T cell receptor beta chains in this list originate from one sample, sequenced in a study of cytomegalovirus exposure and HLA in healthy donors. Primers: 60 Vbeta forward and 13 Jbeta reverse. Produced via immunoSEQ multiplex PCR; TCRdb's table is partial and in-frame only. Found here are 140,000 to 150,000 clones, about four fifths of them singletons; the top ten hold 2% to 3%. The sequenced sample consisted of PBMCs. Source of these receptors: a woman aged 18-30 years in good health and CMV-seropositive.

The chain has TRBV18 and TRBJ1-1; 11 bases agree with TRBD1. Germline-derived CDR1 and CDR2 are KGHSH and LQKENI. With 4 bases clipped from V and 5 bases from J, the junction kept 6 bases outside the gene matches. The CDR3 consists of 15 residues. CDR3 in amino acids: CASSRGTGGGTEAFF. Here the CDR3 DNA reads TGTGCCAGCTCACGGGGGACAGGGGGAGGAACTGAAGCTTTCTTT.

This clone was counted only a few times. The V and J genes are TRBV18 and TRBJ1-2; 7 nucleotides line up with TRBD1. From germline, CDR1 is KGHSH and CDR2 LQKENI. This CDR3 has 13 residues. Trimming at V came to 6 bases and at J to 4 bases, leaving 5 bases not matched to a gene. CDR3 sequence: CASSPDRSYGYTF. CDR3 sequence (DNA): TGTGCCAGCTCCCCGGACAGGAGCTATGGCTACACCTTC.

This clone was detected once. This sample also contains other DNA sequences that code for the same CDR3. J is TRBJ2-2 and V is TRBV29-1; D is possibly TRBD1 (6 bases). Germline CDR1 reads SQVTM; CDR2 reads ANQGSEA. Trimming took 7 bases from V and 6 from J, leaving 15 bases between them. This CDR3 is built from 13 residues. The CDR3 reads CSGRNRDAGELFF. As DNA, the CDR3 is TGCAGCGGCAGAAACAGGGACGCCGGGGAGCTGTTTTTT.

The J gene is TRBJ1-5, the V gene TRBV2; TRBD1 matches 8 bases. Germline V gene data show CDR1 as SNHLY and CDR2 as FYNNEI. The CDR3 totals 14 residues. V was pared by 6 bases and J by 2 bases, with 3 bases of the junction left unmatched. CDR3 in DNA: TGTGCCAGCAGCAAGGACAGGGGCAATCAGCCCCAGCATTTT. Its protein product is CASSKDRGNQPQHF.

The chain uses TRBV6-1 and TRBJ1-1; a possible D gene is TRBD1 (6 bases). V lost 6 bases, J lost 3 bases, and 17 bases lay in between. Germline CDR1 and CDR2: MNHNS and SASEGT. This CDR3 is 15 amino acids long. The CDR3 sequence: CASRTWLGGDTEAFF. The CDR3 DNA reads TGTGCCAGCAGGACCTGGTTAGGGGGGGACACTGAAGCTTTCTTT.

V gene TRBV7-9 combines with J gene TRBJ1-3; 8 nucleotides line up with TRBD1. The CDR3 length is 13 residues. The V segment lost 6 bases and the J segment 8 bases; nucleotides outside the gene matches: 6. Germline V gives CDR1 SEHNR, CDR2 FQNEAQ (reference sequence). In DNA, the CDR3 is TGTGCCAGCAGTTCACAGGGGGTGGACACCATATATTTT. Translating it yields CASSSQGVDTIYF.

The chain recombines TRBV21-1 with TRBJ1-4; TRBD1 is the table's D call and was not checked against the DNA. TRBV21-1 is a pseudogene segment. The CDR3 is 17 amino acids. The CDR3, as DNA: TGTGCCAGCAGCAAAGTAGTCGACAGGGGGCGAGGTGAAAAACTGTTTTTT. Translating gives CASSKVVDRGRGEKLFF.

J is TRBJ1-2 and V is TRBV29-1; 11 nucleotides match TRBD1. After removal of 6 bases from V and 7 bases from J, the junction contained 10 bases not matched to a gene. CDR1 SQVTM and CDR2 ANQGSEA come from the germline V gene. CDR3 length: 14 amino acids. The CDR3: CSVDPAGQGGGYTF. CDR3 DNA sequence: TGCAGCGTAGACCCCGCGGGACAGGGGGGTGGCTACACCTTC.

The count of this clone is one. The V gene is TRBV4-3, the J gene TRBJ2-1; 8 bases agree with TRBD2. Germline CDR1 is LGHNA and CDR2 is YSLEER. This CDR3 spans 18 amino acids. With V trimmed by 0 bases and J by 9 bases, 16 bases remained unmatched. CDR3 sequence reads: CASSQEVVGTSRGGEQFF. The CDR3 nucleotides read TGCGCCAGCAGCCAAGAAGTAGTCGGGACTAGTCGCGGGGGTGAGCAGTTCTTC.

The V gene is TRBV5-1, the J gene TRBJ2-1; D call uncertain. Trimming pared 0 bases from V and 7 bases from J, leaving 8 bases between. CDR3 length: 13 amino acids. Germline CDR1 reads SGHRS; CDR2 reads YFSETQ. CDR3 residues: CASSLVVGNEQFF. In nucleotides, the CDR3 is TGCGCCAGCAGCTTGGTAGTCGGGAATGAGCAGTTCTTC.

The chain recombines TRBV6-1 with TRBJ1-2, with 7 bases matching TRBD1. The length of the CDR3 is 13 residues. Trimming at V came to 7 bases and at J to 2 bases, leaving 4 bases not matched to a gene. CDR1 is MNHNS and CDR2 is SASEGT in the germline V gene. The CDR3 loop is CASTPTGNYGYTF. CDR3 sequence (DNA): TGTGCCAGCACCCCGACAGGGAACTATGGCTACACCTTC.

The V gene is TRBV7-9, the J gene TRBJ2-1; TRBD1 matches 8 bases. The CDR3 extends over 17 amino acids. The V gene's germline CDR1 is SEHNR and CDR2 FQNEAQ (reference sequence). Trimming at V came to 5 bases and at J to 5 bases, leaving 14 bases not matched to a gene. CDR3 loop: CASSALTQGARDNEQFF. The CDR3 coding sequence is TGTGCCAGCAGCGCACTGACTCAGGGGGCTCGGGACAATGAGCAGTTCTTC. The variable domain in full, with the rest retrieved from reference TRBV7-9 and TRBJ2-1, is DTGVSQNPRHKITKRGQNVTFRCDPISEHNRLYWYRQTLGQGPEFLTYFQNEAQLEKSRLLSDRFSAERPKGSFSTLEIQRTEQGDSAMYLCASSALTQGARDNEQFFGPGTRLTVL.

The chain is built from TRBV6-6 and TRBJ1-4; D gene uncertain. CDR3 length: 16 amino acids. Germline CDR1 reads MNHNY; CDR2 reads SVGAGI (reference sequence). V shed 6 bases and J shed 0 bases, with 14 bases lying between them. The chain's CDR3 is CASRLGGGSTNEKLFF. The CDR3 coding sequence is TGTGCCAGCAGGCTCGGTGGCGGCTCAACTAATGAAAAACTGTTTTTT.

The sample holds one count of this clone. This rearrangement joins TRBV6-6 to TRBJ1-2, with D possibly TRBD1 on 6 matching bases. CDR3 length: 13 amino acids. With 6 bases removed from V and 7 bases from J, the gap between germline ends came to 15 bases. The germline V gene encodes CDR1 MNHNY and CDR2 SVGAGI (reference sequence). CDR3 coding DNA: TGTGCCAGCAGCTCCATAGACAGGACTGGCTACACCTTC. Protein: CASSSIDRTGYTF.

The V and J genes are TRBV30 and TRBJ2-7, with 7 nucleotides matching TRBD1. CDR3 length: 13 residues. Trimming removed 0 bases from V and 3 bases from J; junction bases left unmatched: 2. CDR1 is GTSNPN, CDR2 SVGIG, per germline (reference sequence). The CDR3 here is CAWSVAGGYEQYF. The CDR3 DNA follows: TGTGCCTGGAGTGTGGCAGGGGGCTACGAGCAGTACTTC.

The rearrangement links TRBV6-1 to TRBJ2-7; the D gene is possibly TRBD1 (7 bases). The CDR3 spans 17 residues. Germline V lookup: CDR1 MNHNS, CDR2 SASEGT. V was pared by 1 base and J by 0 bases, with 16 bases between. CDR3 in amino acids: CASSEGKWRDSSYEQYF. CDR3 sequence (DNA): TGTGCCAGCAGTGAAGGTAAATGGAGGGACAGCTCCTACGAGCAGTACTTC.

CDR3 in amino acids: CASSPRGGVNEKLFF. DNA of the CDR3: TGTGCCAGCAGCCCACGGGGGGGGGTGAATGAAAAACTGTTTTTT. The chain joins TRBV7-9 to TRBJ1-4; TRBD1 is a possible D gene (5 bases). V gave up 5 bases and J gave up 5 bases, with 15 bases separating them. The CDR3 runs to 15 residues. CDR1 SEHNR and CDR2 FQNEAQ come from the germline V gene (reference sequence).

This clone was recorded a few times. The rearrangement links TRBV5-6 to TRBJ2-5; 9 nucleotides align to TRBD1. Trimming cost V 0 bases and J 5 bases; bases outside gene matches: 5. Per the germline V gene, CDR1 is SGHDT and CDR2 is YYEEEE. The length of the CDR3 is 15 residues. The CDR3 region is CASSLGQGVWETQYF. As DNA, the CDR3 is TGTGCCAGCAGCTTGGGACAGGGGGTATGGGAGACCCAGTACTTC. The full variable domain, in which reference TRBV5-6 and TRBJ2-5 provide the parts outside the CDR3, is DAGVTQSPTHLIKTRGQQVTLRCSPKSGHDTVSWYQQALGQGPQFIFQYYEEEERQRGNFPDRFSGHQFPNYSSELNVNALLLGDSALYLCASSLGQGVWETQYFGPGTRLLVL.

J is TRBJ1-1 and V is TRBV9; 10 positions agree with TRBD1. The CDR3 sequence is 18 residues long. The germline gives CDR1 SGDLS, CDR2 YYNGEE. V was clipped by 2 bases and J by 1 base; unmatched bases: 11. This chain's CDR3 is CASSVQPGQGESNTEAFF. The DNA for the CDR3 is TGTGCCAGCAGCGTTCAGCCCGGACAGGGGGAATCGAACACTGAAGCTTTCTTT. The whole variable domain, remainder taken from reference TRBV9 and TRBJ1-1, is DSGVTQTPKHLITATGQRVTLRCSPRSGDLSVYWYQQSLDQGLQFLIQYYNGEERAKGNILERFSAQQFPDLHSELNLSSLELGDSALYFCASSVQPGQGESNTEAFFGQGTRLTVV.

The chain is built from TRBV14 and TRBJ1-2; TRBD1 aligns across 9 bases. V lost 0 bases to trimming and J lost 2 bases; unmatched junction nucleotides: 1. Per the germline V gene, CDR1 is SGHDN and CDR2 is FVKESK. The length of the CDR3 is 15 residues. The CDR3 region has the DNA TGTGCCAGCAGCCAAGAGGGGACAGGGAACTATGGCTACACCTTC. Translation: CASSQEGTGNYGYTF. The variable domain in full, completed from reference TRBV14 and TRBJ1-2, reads EAGVTQFPSHSVIEKGQTVTLRCDPISGHDNLYWYRRVMGKEIKFLLHFVKESKQDESGMPNNRFLAERTGGTYSTLKVQPAELEDSGVYFCASSQEGTGNYGYTFGSGTRLTVV.

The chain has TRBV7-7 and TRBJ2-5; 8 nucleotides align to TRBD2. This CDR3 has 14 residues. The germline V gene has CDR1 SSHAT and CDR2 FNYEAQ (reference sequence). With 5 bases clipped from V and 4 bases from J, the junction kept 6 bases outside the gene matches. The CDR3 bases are TGTGCCAGCAGCATCGGGGGGGCCGGAGAGACCCAGTACTTC. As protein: CASSIGGAGETQYF.

The CDR3 loop reads CASSEYVGSPEQYF. The DNA of the CDR3 is TGTGCCAGCAGTGAATATGTCGGTAGCCCCGAGCAGTACTTC. This chain connects TRBV25-1 to TRBJ2-7; unclear D gene. CDR3 length equals 14 residues. Trimming stripped 0 bases from V and 6 bases from J, with 12 bases between. Germline V gene data show CDR1 as MGHDK and CDR2 as SYGVNS.

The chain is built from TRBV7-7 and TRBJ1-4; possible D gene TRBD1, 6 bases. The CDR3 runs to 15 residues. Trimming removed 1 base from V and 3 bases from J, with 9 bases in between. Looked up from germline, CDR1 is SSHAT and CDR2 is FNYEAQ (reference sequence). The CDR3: CASSLGPGANEKLFF. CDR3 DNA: TGTGCCAGCAGCTTAGGGCCAGGGGCTAATGAAAAACTGTTTTTT.

Written as DNA, the CDR3 is TGCGCCAGCAGCCTGTGGGGGGGTGGCAATCAGCCCCAGCATTTT. Its translation is CASSLWGGGNQPQHF. This chain uses TRBV5-1 with TRBJ1-5; possibly TRBD1 for D (5 bases). The germline V gene encodes CDR1 SGHRS and CDR2 YFSETQ. The CDR3 totals 15 residues. The ends were cut back, 4 bases at V and 2 bases at J, with 13 bases in the middle. The variable domain in full, completed from reference TRBV5-1 and TRBJ1-5, reads KAGVTQTPRYLIKTRGQQVTLSCSPISGHRSVSWYQQTPGQGLQFLFEYFSETQRNKGNFPGRFSGRQFSNSRSEMNVSTLELGDSALYLCASSLWGGGNQPQHFGDGTRLSIL.

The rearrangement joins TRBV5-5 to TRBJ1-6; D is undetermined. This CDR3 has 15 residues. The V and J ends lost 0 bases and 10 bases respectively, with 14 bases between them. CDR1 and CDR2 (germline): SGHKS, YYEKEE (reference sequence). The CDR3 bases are TGTGCCAGCAGCTTGGAAGCGCGGGGTTACTCACCCCTCCACTTT. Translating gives CASSLEARGYSPLHF.

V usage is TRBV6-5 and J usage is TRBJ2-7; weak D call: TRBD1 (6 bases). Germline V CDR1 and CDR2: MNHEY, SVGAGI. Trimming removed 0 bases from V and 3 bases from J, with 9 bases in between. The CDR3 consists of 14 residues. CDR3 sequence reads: CASSYSDSHYEQYF. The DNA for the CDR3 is TGTGCCAGCAGTTACTCGGACAGCCACTACGAGCAGTACTTC.

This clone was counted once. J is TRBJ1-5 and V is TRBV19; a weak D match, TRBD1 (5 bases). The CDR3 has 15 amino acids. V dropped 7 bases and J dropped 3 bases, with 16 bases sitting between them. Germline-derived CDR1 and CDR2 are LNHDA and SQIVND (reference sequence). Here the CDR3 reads CASTTHQGSNQPQHF. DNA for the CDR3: TGTGCCAGTACCACACATCAGGGATCCAATCAGCCCCAGCATTTT.

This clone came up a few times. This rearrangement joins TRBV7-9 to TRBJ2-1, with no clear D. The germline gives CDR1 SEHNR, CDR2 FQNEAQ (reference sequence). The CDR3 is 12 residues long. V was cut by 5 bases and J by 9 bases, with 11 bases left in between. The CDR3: CASSPGTLEQFF. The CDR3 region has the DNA TGTGCCAGCAGCCCCGGTACTCTTGAGCAGTTCTTC.

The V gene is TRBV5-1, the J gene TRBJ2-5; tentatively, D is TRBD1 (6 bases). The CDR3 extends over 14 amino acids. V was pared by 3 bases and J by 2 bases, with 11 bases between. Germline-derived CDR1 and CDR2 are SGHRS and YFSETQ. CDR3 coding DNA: TGCGCCAGCAGCTCGGCGAGGGGGCAAGAGACCCAGTACTTC. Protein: CASSSARGQETQYF.

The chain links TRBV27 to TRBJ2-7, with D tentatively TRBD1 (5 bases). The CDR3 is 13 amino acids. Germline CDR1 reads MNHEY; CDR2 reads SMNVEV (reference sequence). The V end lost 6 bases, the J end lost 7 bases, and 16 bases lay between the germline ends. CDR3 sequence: CASSRQTTSEQYF. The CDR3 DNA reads TGTGCCAGCAGCAGACAGACCACCTCTGAGCAGTACTTC.

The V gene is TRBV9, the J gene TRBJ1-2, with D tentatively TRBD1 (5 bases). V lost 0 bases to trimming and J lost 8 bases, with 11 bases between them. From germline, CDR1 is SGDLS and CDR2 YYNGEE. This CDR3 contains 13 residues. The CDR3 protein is CASSVEGVGGYTF. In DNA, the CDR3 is TGTGCCAGCAGCGTAGAAGGGGTGGGAGGCTACACCTTC.